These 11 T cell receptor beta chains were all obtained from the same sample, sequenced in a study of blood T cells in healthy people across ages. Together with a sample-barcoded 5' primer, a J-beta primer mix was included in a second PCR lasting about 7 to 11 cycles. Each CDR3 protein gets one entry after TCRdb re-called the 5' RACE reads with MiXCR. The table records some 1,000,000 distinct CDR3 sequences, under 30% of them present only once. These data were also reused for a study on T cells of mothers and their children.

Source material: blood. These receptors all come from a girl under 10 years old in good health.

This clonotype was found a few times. The CDR3 here is CSARDQGTDTQYF. The CDR3 DNA sequence: TGCAGTGCTAGAGATCAAGGAACAGATACGCAGTATTTT. The rearrangement joins TRBV20-1 to TRBJ2-3; D is unresolved. Per the germline V gene, CDR1 is DFQATT and CDR2 is SNEGSKA (reference sequence). V was trimmed by 0 bases and J by 3 bases, leaving 7 bases between them. The CDR3 runs 13 residues.

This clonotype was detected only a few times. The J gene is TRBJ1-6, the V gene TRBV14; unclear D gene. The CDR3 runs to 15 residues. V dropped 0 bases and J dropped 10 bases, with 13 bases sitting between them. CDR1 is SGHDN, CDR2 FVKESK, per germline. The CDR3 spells CASSQDPQLGSPLHF. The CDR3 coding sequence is TGTGCCAGCAGCCAAGACCCCCAGTTAGGCTCACCCCTCCACTTT.

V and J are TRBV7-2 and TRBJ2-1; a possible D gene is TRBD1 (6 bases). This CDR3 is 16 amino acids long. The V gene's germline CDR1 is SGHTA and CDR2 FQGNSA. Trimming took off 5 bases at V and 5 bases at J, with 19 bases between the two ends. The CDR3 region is CASSLITGSGDNEQFF. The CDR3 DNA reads TGTGCCAGCAGCCTAATAACAGGGAGTGGTGACAATGAGCAGTTCTTC. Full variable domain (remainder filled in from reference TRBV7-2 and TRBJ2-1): GAGVSQSPSNKVTEKGKDVELRCDPISGHTALYWYRQSLGQGLEFLIYFQGNSAPDKSGLPSDRFSAERTGGSVSTLTIQRTQQEDSAVYLCASSLITGSGDNEQFFGPGTRLTVL.

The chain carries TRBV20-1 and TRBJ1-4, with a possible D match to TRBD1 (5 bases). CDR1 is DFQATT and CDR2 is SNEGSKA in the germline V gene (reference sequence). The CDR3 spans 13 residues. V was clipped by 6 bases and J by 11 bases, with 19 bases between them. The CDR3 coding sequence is TGCAGTGCGGCGGGGGAAGATTTTCAGAAACTGTTTTTT. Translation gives CSAAGEDFQKLFF.

The CDR3 here is CSARGAGGPDTQYF. The CDR3 nucleotides are TGCAGTGCTAGAGGAGCGGGAGGGCCTGATACGCAGTATTTT. The chain couples TRBV20-1 to TRBJ2-3; TRBD2 aligns across 10 bases. This CDR3 spans 14 amino acids. Germline assignment: CDR1 DFQATT and CDR2 SNEGSKA (reference sequence). J gave up 6 bases and V 1 base, and 4 bases lay outside the gene matches.

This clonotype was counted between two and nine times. The CDR3: CASSHAPGQGAYGYTF. The CDR3 nucleotides are TGTGCCAGCAGCCACGCCCCGGGACAGGGGGCCTATGGCTACACCTTC. The chain carries TRBV14 and TRBJ1-2; 12 nucleotides align to TRBD1. The CDR3 runs 16 residues. CDR1 is SGHDN, CDR2 FVKESK, per germline. The ends lost 3 bases at V and 4 bases at J; junction bases unmatched: 6.

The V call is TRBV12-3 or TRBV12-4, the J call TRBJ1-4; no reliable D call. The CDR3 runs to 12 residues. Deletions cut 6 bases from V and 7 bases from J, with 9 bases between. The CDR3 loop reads CASSHLSEKLFF. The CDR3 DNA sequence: TGTGCCAGCAGCCACTTGAGTGAAAAACTGTTTTTT.

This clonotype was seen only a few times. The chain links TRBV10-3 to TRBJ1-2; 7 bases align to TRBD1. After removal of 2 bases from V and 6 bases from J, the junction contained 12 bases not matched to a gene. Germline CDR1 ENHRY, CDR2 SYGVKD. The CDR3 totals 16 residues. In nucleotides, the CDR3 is TGTGCCATCAGTGAGAGAGTTGGGACAGTAGTTGATGGCTACACCTTC. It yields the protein CAISERVGTVVDGYTF.

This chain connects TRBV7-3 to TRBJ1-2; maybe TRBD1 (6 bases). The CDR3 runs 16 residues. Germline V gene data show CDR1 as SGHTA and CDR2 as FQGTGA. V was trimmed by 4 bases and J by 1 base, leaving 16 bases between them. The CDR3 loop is CASSSRGGGFNYGYTF. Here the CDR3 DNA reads TGTGCCAGCAGCTCCAGGGGTGGGGGCTTTAACTATGGCTACACCTTC. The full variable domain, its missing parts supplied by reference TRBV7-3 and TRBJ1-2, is GAGVSQTPSNKVTEKGKYVELRCDPISGHTALYWYRQSLGQGPEFLIYFQGTGAADDSGLPNDRFFAVRPEGSVSTLKIQRTERGDSAVYLCASSSRGGGFNYGYTFGSGTRLTVV.

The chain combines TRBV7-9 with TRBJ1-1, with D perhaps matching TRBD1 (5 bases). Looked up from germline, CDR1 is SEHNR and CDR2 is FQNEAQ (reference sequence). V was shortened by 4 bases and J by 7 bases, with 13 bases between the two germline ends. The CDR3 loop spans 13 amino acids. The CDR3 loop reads CASSSGGPYEAFF. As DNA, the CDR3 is TGTGCCAGCAGCTCGGGGGGTCCCTATGAAGCTTTCTTT.

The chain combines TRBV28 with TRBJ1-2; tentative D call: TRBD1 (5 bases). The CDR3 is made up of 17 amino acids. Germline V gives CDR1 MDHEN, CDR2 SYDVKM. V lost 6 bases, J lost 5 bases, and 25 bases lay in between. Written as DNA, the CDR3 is TGTGCCAGCAGGGGGGAGGCAGGGACCGAGGTGTTGTATGGCTACACCTTC. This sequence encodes CASRGEAGTEVLYGYTF.